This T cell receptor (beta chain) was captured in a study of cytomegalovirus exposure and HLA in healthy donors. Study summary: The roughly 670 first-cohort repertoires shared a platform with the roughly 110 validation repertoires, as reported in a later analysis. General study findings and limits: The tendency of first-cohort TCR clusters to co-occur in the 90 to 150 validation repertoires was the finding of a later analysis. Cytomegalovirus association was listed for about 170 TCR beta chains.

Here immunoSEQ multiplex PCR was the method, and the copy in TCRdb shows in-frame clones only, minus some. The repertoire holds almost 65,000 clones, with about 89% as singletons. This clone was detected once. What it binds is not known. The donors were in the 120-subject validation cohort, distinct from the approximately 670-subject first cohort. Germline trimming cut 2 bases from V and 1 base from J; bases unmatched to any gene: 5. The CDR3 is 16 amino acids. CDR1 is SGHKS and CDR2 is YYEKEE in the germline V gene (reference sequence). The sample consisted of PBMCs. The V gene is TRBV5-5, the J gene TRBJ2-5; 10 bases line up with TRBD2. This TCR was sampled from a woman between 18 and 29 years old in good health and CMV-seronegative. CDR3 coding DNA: TGTGCCAGCAGCTTAGCTAGCGGGGGATTCCAAGAGACCCAGTACTTC. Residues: CASSLASGGFQETQYF.